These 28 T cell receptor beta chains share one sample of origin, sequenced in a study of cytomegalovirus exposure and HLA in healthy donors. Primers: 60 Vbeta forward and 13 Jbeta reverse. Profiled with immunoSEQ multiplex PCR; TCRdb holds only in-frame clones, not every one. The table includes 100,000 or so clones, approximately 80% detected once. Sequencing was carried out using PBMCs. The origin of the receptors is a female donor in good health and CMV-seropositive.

The CDR3 region has the DNA TGTGTAGGCCGGGAGAGGGGCTACGAGCAGTACTTC. Protein: CVGRERGYEQYF. The rearrangement links TRBV30 to TRBJ2-7; weak D call: TRBD2 (6 bases). This CDR3 has 12 residues. Looked up from germline, CDR1 is GTSNPN and CDR2 is SVGIG (reference sequence). Using reference TRBV30 and TRBJ2-7 for the parts outside the CDR3, the full variable domain is SQTIHQWPATLVQPVGSPLSLECTVEGTSNPNLYWYRQAAGRGLQLLFYSVGIGQISSEVPQNLSASRPQDRQFILSSKKLLLSDSGFYLCVGRERGYEQYFGPGTRLTVT.

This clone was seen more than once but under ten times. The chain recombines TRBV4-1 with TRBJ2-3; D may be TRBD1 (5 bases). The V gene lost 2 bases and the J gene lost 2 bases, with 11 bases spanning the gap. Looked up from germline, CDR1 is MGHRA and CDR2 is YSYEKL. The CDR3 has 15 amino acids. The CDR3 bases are TGCGCCAGCAGCCAATTTTGGGGCGACACAGATACGCAGTATTTT. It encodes CASSQFWGDTDTQYF.

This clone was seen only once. CDR3 in amino acids: CASTTSGQTTDTQYF. In DNA form, the CDR3 reads TGTGCCAGCACCACTTCTGGACAAACCACAGATACGCAGTATTTT. This chain connects TRBV28 to TRBJ2-3; a weak D match, TRBD1 (5 bases). CDR3 length: 15 amino acids. Per the germline V gene, CDR1 is MDHEN and CDR2 is SYDVKM. V was clipped by 7 bases and J by 2 bases, with 16 bases between them.

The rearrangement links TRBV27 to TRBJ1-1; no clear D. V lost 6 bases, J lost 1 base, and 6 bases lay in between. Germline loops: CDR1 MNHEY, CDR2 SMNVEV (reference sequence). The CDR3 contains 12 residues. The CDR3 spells CASRAGNTEAFF. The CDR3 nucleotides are TGTGCCAGCAGGGCGGGGAACACTGAAGCTTTCTTT.

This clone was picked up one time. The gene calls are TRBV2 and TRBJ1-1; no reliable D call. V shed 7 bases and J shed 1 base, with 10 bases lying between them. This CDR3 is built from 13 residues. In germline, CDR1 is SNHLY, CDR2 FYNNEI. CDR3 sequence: CASMGTQNTEAFF. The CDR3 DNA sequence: TGTGCCAGCATGGGCACTCAGAACACTGAAGCTTTCTTT.

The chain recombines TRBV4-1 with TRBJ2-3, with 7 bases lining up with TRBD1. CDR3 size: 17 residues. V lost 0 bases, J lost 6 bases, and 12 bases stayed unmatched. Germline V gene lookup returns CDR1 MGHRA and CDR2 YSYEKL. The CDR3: CASSQERVRGFGDTQYF. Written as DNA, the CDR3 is TGCGCCAGCAGCCAAGAGCGTGTCAGGGGGTTCGGGGATACGCAGTATTTT.

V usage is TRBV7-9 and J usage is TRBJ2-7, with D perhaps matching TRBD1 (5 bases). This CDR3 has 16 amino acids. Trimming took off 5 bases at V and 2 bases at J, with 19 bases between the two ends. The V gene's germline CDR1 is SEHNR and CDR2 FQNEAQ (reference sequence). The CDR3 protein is CASSSTGTMLTYEQYF. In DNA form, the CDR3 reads TGTGCCAGCAGCAGTACAGGTACTATGCTGACCTACGAGCAGTACTTC. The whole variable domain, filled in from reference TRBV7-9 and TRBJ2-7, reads DTGVSQNPRHKITKRGQNVTFRCDPISEHNRLYWYRQTLGQGPEFLTYFQNEAQLEKSRLLSDRFSAERPKGSFSTLEIQRTEQGDSAMYLCASSSTGTMLTYEQYFGPGTRLTVT.

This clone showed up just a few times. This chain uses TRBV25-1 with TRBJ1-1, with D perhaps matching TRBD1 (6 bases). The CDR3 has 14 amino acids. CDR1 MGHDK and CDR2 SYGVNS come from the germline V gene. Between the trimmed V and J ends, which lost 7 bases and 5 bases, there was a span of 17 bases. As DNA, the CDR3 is TGTGCCAGCACCGGTGGGGGCTCGGGAACTGAAGCTTTCTTT. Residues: CASTGGGSGTEAFF.

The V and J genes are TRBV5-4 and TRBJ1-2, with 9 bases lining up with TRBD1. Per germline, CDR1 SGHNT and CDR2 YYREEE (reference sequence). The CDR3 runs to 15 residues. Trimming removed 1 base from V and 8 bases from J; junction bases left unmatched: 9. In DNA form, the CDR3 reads TGTGCCAGCAGCTTGCCTTCGGGACAGGGAGGAGGCTACACCTTC. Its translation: CASSLPSGQGGGYTF.

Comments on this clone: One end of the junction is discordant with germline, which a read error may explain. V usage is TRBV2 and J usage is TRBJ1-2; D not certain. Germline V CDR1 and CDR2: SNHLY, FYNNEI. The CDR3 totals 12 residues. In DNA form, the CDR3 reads TGTGTCAGCACCCCTGAGGGCTATGGCTACACCTTC. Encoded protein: CVSTPEGYGYTF.

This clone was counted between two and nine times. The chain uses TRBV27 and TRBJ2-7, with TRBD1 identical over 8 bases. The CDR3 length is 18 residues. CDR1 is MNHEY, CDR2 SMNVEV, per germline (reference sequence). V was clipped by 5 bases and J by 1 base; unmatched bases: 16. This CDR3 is CASSLISPGTGISYEQYF. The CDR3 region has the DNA TGTGCCAGCAGTCTTATATCCCCCGGGACAGGAATTTCCTACGAGCAGTACTTC.

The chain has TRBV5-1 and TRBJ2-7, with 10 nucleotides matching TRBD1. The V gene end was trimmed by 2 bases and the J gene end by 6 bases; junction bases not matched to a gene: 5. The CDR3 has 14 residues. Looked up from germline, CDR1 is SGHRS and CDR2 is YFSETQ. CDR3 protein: CASSFRDRGSEQYF. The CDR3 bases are TGCGCCAGCAGCTTCCGGGACAGGGGATCCGAGCAGTACTTC.

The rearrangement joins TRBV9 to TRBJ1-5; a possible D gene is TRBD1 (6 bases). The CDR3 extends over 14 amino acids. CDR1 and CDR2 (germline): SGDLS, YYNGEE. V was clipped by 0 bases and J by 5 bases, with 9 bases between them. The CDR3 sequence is CASSVDAGDQPQHF. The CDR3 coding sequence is TGTGCCAGCAGCGTAGATGCAGGGGATCAGCCCCAGCATTTT.

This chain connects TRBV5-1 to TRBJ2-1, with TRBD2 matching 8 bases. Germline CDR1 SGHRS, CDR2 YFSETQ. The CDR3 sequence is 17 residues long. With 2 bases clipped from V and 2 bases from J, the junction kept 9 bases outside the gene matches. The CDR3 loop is CASSLSPASGPYNEQFF. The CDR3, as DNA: TGCGCCAGCAGCTTATCACCCGCTAGCGGGCCCTACAATGAGCAGTTCTTC. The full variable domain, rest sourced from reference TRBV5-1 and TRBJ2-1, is KAGVTQTPRYLIKTRGQQVTLSCSPISGHRSVSWYQQTPGQGLQFLFEYFSETQRNKGNFPGRFSGRQFSNSRSEMNVSTLELGDSALYLCASSLSPASGPYNEQFFGPGTRLTVL.

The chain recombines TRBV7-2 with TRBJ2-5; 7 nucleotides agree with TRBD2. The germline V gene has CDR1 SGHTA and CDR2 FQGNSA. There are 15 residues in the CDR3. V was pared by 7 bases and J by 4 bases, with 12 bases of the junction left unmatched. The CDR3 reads CASTGGPTELETQYF. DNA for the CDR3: TGTGCCAGCACGGGGGGACCTACGGAATTAGAGACCCAGTACTTC.

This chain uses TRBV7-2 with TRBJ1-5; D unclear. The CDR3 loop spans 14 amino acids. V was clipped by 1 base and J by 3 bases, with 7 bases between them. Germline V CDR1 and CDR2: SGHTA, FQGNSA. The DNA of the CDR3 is TGTGCCAGCAGCTTAGGCAGACACAATCAGCCCCAGCATTTT. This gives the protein CASSLGRHNQPQHF.

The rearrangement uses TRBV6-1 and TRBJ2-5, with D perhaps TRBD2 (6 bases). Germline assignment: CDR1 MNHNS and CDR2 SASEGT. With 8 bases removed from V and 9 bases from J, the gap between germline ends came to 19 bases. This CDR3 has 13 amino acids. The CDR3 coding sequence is TGTGCCAGCCGGCCAACGGGGGAACCGCCCCAGTACTTC. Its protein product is CASRPTGEPPQYF.

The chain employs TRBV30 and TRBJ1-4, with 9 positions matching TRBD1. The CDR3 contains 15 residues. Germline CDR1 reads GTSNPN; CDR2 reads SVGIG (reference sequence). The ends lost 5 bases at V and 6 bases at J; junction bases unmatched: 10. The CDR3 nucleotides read TGTGCCTGGCCCCCTAACCGGGACAGGGATGAAAAACTGTTTTTT. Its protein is CAWPPNRDRDEKLFF.

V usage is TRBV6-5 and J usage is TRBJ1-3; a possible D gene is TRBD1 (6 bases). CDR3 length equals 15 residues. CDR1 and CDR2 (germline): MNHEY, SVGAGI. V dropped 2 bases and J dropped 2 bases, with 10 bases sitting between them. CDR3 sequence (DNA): TGTGCCAGCAGTTACGTGGGGGCAGCTGGAAACACCATATATTTT. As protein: CASSYVGAAGNTIYF.

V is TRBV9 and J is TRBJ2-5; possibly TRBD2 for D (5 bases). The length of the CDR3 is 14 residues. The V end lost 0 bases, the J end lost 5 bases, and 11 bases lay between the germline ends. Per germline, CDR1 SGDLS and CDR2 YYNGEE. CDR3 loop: CASSVDGPGETQYF. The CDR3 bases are TGTGCCAGCAGCGTAGACGGGCCGGGGGAGACCCAGTACTTC.

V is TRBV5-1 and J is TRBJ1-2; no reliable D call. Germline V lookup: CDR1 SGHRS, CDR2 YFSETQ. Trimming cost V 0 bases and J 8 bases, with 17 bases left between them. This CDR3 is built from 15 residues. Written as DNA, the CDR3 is TGCGCCAGCAGCTTGGAGCGGGGAGGTATAGGCGGCTACACCTTC. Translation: CASSLERGGIGGYTF. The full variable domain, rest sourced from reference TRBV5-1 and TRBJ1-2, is KAGVTQTPRYLIKTRGQQVTLSCSPISGHRSVSWYQQTPGQGLQFLFEYFSETQRNKGNFPGRFSGRQFSNSRSEMNVSTLELGDSALYLCASSLERGGIGGYTFGSGTRLTVV.

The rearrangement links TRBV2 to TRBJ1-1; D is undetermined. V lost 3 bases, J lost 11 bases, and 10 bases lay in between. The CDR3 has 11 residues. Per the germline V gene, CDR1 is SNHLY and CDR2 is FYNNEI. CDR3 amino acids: CASSDGLLAFF. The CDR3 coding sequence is TGTGCCAGCAGTGATGGACTCCTGGCTTTCTTT. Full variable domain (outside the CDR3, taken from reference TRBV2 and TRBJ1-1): EPEVTQTPSHQVTQMGQEVILRCVPISNHLYFYWYRQILGQKVEFLVSFYNNEISEKSEIFDDQFSVERPDGSNFTLKIRSTKLEDSAMYFCASSDGLLAFFGQGTRLTVV.

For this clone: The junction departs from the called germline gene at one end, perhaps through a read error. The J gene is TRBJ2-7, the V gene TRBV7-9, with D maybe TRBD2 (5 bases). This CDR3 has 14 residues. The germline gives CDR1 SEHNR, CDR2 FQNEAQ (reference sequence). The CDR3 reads CSSSLFERAYEQYF. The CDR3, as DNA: TGTTCCAGCAGCTTATTTGAGAGGGCCTACGAGCAGTACTTC.

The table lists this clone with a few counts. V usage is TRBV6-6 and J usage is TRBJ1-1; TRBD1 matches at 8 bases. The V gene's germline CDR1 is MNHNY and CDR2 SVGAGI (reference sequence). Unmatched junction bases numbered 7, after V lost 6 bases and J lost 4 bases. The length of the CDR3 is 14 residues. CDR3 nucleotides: TGTGCCAGCAGGGGACAGGAGTTGGTCACTGAAGCTTTCTTT. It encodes CASRGQELVTEAFF.

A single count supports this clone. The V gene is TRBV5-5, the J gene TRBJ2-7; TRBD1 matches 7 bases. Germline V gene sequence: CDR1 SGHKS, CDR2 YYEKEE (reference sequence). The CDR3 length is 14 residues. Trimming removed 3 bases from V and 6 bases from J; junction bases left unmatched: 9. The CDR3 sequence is CASSSTGTKGEQYF. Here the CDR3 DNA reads TGTGCCAGCAGCTCGACAGGGACAAAGGGCGAGCAGTACTTC.

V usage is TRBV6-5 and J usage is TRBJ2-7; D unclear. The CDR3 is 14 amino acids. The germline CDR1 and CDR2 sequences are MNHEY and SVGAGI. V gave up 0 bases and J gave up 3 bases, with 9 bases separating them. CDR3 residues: CASSYSSRNYEQYF. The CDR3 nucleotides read TGTGCCAGCAGTTACTCCTCCAGAAACTACGAGCAGTACTTC.

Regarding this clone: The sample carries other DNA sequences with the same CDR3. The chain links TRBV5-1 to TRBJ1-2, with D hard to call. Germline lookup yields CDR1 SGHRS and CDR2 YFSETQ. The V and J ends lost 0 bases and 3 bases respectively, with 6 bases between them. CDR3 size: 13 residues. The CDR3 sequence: CASSLDRDYGYTF. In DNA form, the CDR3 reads TGCGCCAGCAGCTTGGACAGAGACTATGGCTACACCTTC.

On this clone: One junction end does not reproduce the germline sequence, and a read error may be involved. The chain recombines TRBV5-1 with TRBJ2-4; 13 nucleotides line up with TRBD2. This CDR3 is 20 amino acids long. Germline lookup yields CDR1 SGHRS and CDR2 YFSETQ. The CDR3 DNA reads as TGCGCCAGCAGCCCCAATAGACTAGCGGGGGGAGCCTTAGCCAAAAACAGTCAGTACTTC. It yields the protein CASSPNRLAGGALAKNSQYF.